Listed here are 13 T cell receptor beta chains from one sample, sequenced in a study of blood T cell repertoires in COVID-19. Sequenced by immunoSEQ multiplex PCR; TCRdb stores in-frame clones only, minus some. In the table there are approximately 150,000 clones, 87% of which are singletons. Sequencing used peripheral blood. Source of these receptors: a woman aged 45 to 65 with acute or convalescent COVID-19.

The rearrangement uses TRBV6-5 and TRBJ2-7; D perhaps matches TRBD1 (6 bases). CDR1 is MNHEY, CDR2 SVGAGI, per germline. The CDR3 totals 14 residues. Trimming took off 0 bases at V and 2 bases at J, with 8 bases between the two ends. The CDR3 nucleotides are TGTGCCAGCAGTTACTCGACAGGTCCCTACGAGCAGTACTTC. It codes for CASSYSTGPYEQYF.

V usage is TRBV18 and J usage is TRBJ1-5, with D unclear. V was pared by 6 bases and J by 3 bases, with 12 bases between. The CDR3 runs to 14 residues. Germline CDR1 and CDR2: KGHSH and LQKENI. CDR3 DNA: TGTGCCAGCTCTACCGGGGTCATCAATCAGCCCCAGCATTTT. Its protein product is CASSTGVINQPQHF. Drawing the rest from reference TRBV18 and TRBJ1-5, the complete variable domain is NAGVMQNPRHLVRRRGQEARLRCSPMKGHSHVYWYRQLPEEGLKFMVYLQKENIIDESGMPKERFSAEFPKEGPSILRIQQVVRGDSAAYFCASSTGVINQPQHFGDGTRLSIL.

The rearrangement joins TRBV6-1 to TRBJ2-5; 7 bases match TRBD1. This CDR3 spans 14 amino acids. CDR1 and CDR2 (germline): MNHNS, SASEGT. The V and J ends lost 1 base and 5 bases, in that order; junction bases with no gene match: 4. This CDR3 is CASSEEGAGETQYF. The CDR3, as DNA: TGTGCCAGCAGTGAAGAGGGGGCAGGGGAGACCCAGTACTTC.

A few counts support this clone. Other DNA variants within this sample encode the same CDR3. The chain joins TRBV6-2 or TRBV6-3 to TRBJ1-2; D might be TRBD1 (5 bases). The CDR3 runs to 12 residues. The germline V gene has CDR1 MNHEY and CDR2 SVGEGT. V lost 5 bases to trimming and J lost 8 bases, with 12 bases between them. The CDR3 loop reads CASSPRQYGYTF. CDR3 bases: TGTGCCAGCAGTCCCAGACAGTACGGCTACACCTTC.

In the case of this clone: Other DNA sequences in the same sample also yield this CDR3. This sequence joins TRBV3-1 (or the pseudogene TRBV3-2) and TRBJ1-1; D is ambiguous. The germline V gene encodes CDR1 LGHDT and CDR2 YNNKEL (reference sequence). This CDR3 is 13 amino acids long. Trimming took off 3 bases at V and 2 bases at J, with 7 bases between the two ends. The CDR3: CASSHRGNTEAFF. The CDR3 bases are TGTGCCAGCAGCCATCGGGGAAACACTGAAGCTTTCTTT.

Here the CDR3 reads CASTPNANYGYTF. The CDR3 DNA follows: TGTGCCAGTACCCCGAACGCGAACTATGGCTACACCTTC. The genes are TRBV19 and TRBJ1-2; D is unclear. The germline V gene has CDR1 LNHDA and CDR2 SQIVND (reference sequence). Trimming cost V 7 bases and J 2 bases, with 11 bases left between them. The CDR3 spans 13 residues. Together with reference TRBV19 and TRBJ1-2, the CDR3 gives the full variable domain: DGGITQSPKYLFRKEGQNVTLSCEQNLNHDAMYWYRQDPGQGLRLIYYSQIVNDFQKGDIAEGYSVSREKKESFPLTVTSAQKNPTAFYLCASTPNANYGYTFGSGTRLTVV.

The CDR3: CSVTSLAATDTQYF. The CDR3 coding sequence is TGCAGCGTCACCAGTCTAGCGGCCACAGATACGCAGTATTTT. This chain joins TRBV29-1 and TRBJ2-3; 7 nucleotides match TRBD2. There are 14 residues in the CDR3. In germline, CDR1 is SQVTM, CDR2 ANQGSEA. V shed 6 bases, J shed 2 bases, and the junction held 8 bases outside the gene matches.

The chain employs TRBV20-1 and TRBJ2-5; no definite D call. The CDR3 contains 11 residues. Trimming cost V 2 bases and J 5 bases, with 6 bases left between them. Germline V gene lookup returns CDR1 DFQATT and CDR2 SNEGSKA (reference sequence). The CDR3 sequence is CSARPLETQYF. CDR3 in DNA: TGCAGTGCTAGACCCCTGGAGACCCAGTACTTC.

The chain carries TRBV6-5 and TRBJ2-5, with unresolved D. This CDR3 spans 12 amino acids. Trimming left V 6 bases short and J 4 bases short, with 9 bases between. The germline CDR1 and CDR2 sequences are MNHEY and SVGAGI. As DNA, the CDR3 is TGTGCCAGCAGGTCCTCGGGAGAGACCCAGTACTTC. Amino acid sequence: CASRSSGETQYF.

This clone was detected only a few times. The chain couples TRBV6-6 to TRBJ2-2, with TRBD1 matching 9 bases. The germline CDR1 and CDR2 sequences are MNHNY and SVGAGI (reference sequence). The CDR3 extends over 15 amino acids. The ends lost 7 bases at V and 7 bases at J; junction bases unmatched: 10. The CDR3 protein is CASTPGQGMVGELFF. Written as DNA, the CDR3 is TGTGCCAGCACCCCAGGACAGGGGATGGTCGGGGAGCTGTTTTTT.

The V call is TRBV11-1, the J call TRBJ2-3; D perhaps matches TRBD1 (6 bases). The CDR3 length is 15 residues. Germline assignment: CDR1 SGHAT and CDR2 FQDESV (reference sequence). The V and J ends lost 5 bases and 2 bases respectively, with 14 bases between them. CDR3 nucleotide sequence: TGTGCCAGCAGCCCCCGACAGGACGACACAGATACGCAGTATTTT. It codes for CASSPRQDDTDTQYF. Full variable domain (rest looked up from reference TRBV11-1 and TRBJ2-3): EAEVAQSPRYKITEKSQAVAFWCDPISGHATLYWYRQILGQGPELLVQFQDESVVDDSQLPKDRFSAERLKGVDSTLKIQPAELGDSAMYLCASSPRQDDTDTQYFGPGTRLTVL.

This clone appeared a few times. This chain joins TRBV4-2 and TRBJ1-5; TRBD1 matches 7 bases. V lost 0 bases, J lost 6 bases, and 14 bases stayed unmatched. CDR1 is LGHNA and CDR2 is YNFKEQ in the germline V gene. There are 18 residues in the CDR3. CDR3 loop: CASSQDLVSTTGIQPQHF. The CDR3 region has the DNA TGTGCCAGCAGCCAAGATTTGGTCAGTACGACAGGGATTCAGCCCCAGCATTTT.

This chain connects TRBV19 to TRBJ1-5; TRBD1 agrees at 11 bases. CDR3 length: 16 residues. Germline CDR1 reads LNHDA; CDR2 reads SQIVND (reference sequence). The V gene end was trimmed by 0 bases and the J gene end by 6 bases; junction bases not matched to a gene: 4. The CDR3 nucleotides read TGTGCCAGTAGTATAGAAGGACAGGGGGCTCTTCAGCCCCAGCATTTT. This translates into CASSIEGQGALQPQHF.